The 32 T cell receptor beta chains below all came from one sample that was sequenced in a study of response to subunit inactivated influenza vaccine (dated by TCRdb to 2016 to 2019). The library was prepared using RT-PCR. Sequencing was carried out with an Illumina HiSeq 2500. The public reads were quality trimmed at Q25 with fastp and then assembled into clones with MiXCR by TCRdb, keeping productive beta chains. Each record represents a unique CDR3 protein, reported with the most common genes and DNA among its rows. For this sample there are 530,000 or so distinct CDR3 sequences; around 25% appear just once. The top ten clonotypes cover 1.9% of the sample. Sequencing was performed on CD4+ T cells sorted from PBMCs, taken 5 days after vaccination. The receptor set was obtained from a man between 45 and 60 years old who received an inactivated influenza vaccine. Donor details come from another sample of the same person, matched by shared clones.

The sample holds a few counts of this clonotype. J is TRBJ1-4 and V is TRBV4-3, with 8 bases lining up with TRBD1. CDR1 and CDR2 from the germline V gene are LGHNA and YSLEER. V lost 0 bases, J lost 6 bases, and 3 bases stayed unmatched. This CDR3 has 15 amino acids. CDR3: CASSQDQGAHEKLFF. CDR3 sequence (DNA): TGCGCCAGCAGCCAAGATCAGGGGGCACATGAAAAACTGTTTTTT.

This clonotype was seen a few times. This chain uses TRBV6-1 with TRBJ1-2; D possibly corresponds to TRBD1 (6 bases). This CDR3 is 13 amino acids long. Trimming took 5 bases from V and 4 from J, leaving 11 bases between them. Germline CDR1 is MNHNS and CDR2 is SASEGT. CDR3 nucleotide sequence: TGTGCCAGCAGTATGGGGACACGCTATGGCTACACCTTC. Translated: CASSMGTRYGYTF.

The chain joins TRBV6-1 to TRBJ2-7, with a possible D match to TRBD1 (5 bases). V gave up 0 bases and J gave up 6 bases, with 15 bases separating them. Germline V lookup: CDR1 MNHNS, CDR2 SASEGT. The CDR3 contains 15 residues. This chain's CDR3 is CASSEAVGRVAEQYF. In DNA, the CDR3 is TGTGCCAGCAGTGAAGCGGTGGGCAGGGTAGCCGAGCAGTACTTC.

The sample holds a few counts of this clonotype. This chain uses TRBV7-9 with TRBJ2-3; 13 bases are shared with TRBD2. The CDR3 length is 17 residues. In germline, CDR1 is SEHNR, CDR2 FQNEAQ (reference sequence). The V and J ends lost 7 bases and 6 bases, in that order; junction bases with no gene match: 13. The CDR3 DNA sequence: TGTGCCAGCACCCTGGGATACGGGACTAGCGGGGTGGATACGCAGTATTTT. It encodes CASTLGYGTSGVDTQYF.

DNA for the CDR3: TGTGCCAGCAGTACAGGGGGCCGTGATGAGCAGTTCTTC. Translation gives CASSTGGRDEQFF. The chain is built from TRBV2 and TRBJ2-1; 9 bases map to TRBD1. Losses at the gene ends were 5 bases for V and 8 bases for J; bases not matched to a gene: 4. The germline gives CDR1 SNHLY, CDR2 FYNNEI. CDR3 size: 13 residues.

DNA of the CDR3: TGTGCCAGCAGCCCCGGTAAACGGGAGTTCTACAATGAGCAGTTCTTC. The encoded protein is CASSPGKREFYNEQFF. The chain carries TRBV7-9 and TRBJ2-1; maybe TRBD2 (6 bases). Trimming removed 5 bases at V and 3 bases at J, with 17 bases between. Germline V CDR1 and CDR2: SEHNR, FQNEAQ (reference sequence). The length of the CDR3 is 16 residues.

This clonotype was observed many times. This chain links TRBV5-1 with TRBJ2-1; D possibly corresponds to TRBD1 (6 bases). The CDR3 sequence is 15 residues long. From germline, CDR1 is SGHRS and CDR2 YFSETQ. V lost 4 bases, J lost 0 bases, and 11 bases lay in between. The CDR3 is CASSQTGSSYNEQFF. The CDR3 region has the DNA TGCGCCAGCAGCCAGACAGGTAGCTCCTACAATGAGCAGTTCTTC.

The gene calls are TRBV20-1 and TRBJ2-7, with D perhaps TRBD1 (6 bases). The germline V gene encodes CDR1 DFQATT and CDR2 SNEGSKA (reference sequence). The CDR3 is 14 amino acids. V was cut by 3 bases and J by 2 bases, with 14 bases left in between. This chain's CDR3 is CSARPLGHPYEQYF. The CDR3 region has the DNA TGCAGTGCTAGGCCGCTGGGACACCCCTACGAGCAGTACTTC.

This clonotype was observed a few times. The gene calls are TRBV29-1 and TRBJ1-2; D perhaps matches TRBD1 (5 bases). Germline CDR1 is SQVTM and CDR2 is ANQGSEA. The ends were cut back, 6 bases at V and 4 bases at J, with 21 bases in the middle. The CDR3 covers 15 residues. For the CDR3, the DNA is TGCAGCGTCCCCCGGGGGGGGAACACAATCTATGGCTACACCTTC. It encodes CSVPRGGNTIYGYTF.

This clonotype was observed a handful of times. The genes are TRBV5-1 and TRBJ2-1, with D unclear. The CDR3 has 12 residues. Trimming left V 5 bases short and J 10 bases short, with 13 bases between. CDR1 is SGHRS, CDR2 YFSETQ, per germline. CDR3 residues: CASSLQSQEQFF. The CDR3 DNA sequence: TGCGCCAGCAGTTTACAGTCTCAAGAGCAGTTCTTC.

V and J are TRBV20-1 and TRBJ2-4; a weak D match, TRBD1 (5 bases). The CDR3 loop spans 14 amino acids. Per the germline V gene, CDR1 is DFQATT and CDR2 is SNEGSKA (reference sequence). V was cut by 2 bases and J by 3 bases, with 11 bases left in between. CDR3 nucleotide sequence: TGCAGTGCTAGACTTGGGGCCTACAAAAACATTCAGTACTTC. This translates into CSARLGAYKNIQYF.

This clonotype occurred a few times. The chain has TRBV12-3 or TRBV12-4 and TRBJ2-2, with D possibly called TRBD1 or TRBD2 (6 bases each). V lost 6 bases, J lost 0 bases, and 11 bases lay in between. The CDR3 extends over 15 amino acids. The CDR3 DNA sequence: TGTGCCAGCAGGAAAGGGGGGACGAACACCGGGGAGCTGTTTTTT. Protein sequence: CASRKGGTNTGELFF.

In this sample, this clonotype turned up many times. The rearrangement links TRBV4-3 to TRBJ1-2; TRBD1 matches at 7 bases. The CDR3 is made up of 15 amino acids. The ends lost 0 bases at V and 9 bases at J; junction bases unmatched: 10. The germline gives CDR1 LGHNA, CDR2 YSLEER. The CDR3 spells CASSQDRTGFRSYTF. For the CDR3, the DNA is TGCGCCAGCAGCCAAGATAGGACAGGTTTTCGGAGCTACACCTTC.

This chain links TRBV7-9 with TRBJ2-1; 11 nucleotides agree with TRBD1. V lost 6 bases, J lost 9 bases, and 4 bases stayed unmatched. The length of the CDR3 is 13 residues. Germline loops: CDR1 SEHNR, CDR2 FQNEAQ (reference sequence). CDR3: CASRTGTGGEQFF. The CDR3 DNA is TGTGCCAGCAGAACCGGGACAGGGGGTGAGCAGTTCTTC.

This clonotype was observed a handful of times. The V and J genes are TRBV4-2 and TRBJ2-2, with a weak D call TRBD2 (5 bases). The CDR3 has 15 amino acids. CDR1 is LGHNA, CDR2 YNFKEQ, per germline. The V end was cut by 4 bases, the J end by 3 bases, with 12 bases between. CDR3 loop: CASSPIFGDTGELFF. CDR3 in DNA: TGTGCCAGCAGCCCTATTTTCGGGGACACCGGGGAGCTGTTTTTT.

The chain joins TRBV5-1 to TRBJ2-7, with no clear D. Germline CDR1 and CDR2: SGHRS and YFSETQ. Trimming stripped 0 bases from V and 2 bases from J, with 6 bases between. This CDR3 has 13 residues. CDR3 loop: CASSLVQTYEQYF. The CDR3 region has the DNA TGCGCCAGCAGCTTGGTGCAAACCTACGAGCAGTACTTC.

This sequence joins TRBV27 and TRBJ2-7, with D perhaps matching TRBD1 (6 bases). V lost 6 bases and J lost 0, with 15 bases in between. The CDR3 totals 15 residues. Germline V gene lookup returns CDR1 MNHEY and CDR2 SMNVEV (reference sequence). CDR3 DNA: TGTGCCAGCAGCTACTGGGGGACAAGCTCCTACGAGCAGTACTTC. It specifies CASSYWGTSSYEQYF.

The rearrangement uses TRBV15 and TRBJ2-7, with unresolved D. Per the germline V gene, CDR1 is LNHNV and CDR2 is YYDKDF (reference sequence). The CDR3 is 12 amino acids. Trimming left V 5 bases short and J 2 bases short, with 7 bases between. The CDR3 here is CATSRNPYEQYF. CDR3 nucleotide sequence: TGTGCCACCAGCCGGAACCCCTACGAGCAGTACTTC.

This chain connects TRBV28 to TRBJ2-3, with D possibly being TRBD1 (5 bases). CDR3 length equals 12 residues. Germline V gene data show CDR1 as MDHEN and CDR2 as SYDVKM. Trimming removed 6 bases from V and 6 bases from J, with 10 bases in between. CDR3 in amino acids: CASRVWGDTQYF. DNA of the CDR3: TGTGCCAGCAGGGTATGGGGCGATACGCAGTATTTT.

This clonotype came up many times. The rearrangement links TRBV5-1 to TRBJ2-1, with 9 bases lining up with TRBD2. The CDR3 runs 15 residues. The junction had 9 bases not matched to a gene; V was cut back by 4 bases and J by 7 bases. Per germline, CDR1 SGHRS and CDR2 YFSETQ. CDR3 amino acids: CASSIGLALGNEQFF. DNA for the CDR3: TGCGCCAGCAGCATAGGACTAGCGCTAGGGAATGAGCAGTTCTTC.

There are a few counts of this clonotype. This rearrangement joins TRBV27 to TRBJ2-2, with D perhaps matching TRBD2 (5 bases). CDR3 size: 13 residues. Trimming took 2 bases from V and 8 from J, leaving 9 bases between them. The V gene's germline CDR1 is MNHEY and CDR2 SMNVEV (reference sequence). In nucleotides, the CDR3 is TGTGCCAGCAGTTTACGCGGGTGGGGGGAGCTGTTTTTT. Its translation: CASSLRGWGELFF.

This clonotype was detected a few times. The V gene is TRBV10-3, the J gene TRBJ2-1, with 11 bases that match TRBD2. This CDR3 is 14 amino acids long. Germline values: CDR1 ENHRY, CDR2 SYGVKD. V shed 6 bases, J shed 6 bases, and the junction held 4 bases outside the gene matches. The CDR3 DNA sequence: TGTGCCATCAGCCCGGGACTAGCGGCCAATGAGCAGTTCTTC. It codes for CAISPGLAANEQFF.

J is TRBJ1-6 and V is TRBV15, with 8 bases that match TRBD1. V lost 0 bases to trimming and J lost 8 bases; unmatched junction nucleotides: 9. CDR1 is LNHNV, CDR2 YYDKDF, per germline (reference sequence). The CDR3 sequence is 17 residues long. The CDR3 region is CATSRERTQGGHSPLHF. The CDR3 DNA follows: TGTGCCACCAGCAGAGAGAGGACACAGGGGGGGCATTCACCCCTCCACTTT. Together with reference TRBV15 and TRBJ1-6, the CDR3 gives the full variable domain: DAMVIQNPRYQVTQFGKPVTLSCSQTLNHNVMYWYQQKSSQAPKLLFHYYDKDFNNEADTPDNFQSRRPNTSFCFLDIRSPGLGDTAMYLCATSRERTQGGHSPLHFGNGTRLTVT.

The V call is TRBV12-3 or TRBV12-4, the J call TRBJ1-1, with D maybe TRBD1 (6 bases). Trimming left V 7 bases short and J 5 bases short, with 14 bases between. The CDR3 has 13 residues. The CDR3 DNA reads TGTGCCAGCAAAGCTGGACAGCGGACTGAAGCTTTCTTT. Encoded protein: CASKAGQRTEAFF.

A remark on this clonotype: The junction differs from germline at one of its ends, possibly a read error. This sequence joins TRBV10-3 and TRBJ1-5, with D tentatively TRBD1 (5 bases). There are 14 residues in the CDR3. Germline V gene sequence: CDR1 ENHRY, CDR2 SYGVKD. DNA of the CDR3: TGTGCCATCGGTGGGGTGCAGGACAATCAGCCCAAGCATTTT. Its protein is CAIGGVQDNQPKHF.

The genes are TRBV9 and TRBJ2-7; D not resolved. V dropped 0 bases and J dropped 7 bases, with 8 bases sitting between them. The germline CDR1 and CDR2 sequences are SGDLS and YYNGEE. The CDR3 consists of 12 residues. CDR3 sequence reads: CASSVASGEQYF. The CDR3, as DNA: TGTGCCAGCAGCGTAGCTTCGGGTGAGCAGTACTTC.

This rearrangement joins TRBV20-1 to TRBJ2-7, with D maybe TRBD1 (6 bases). V lost 0 bases, J lost 4 bases, and 13 bases lay in between. The V gene's germline CDR1 is DFQATT and CDR2 SNEGSKA (reference sequence). The CDR3 spans 14 residues. The CDR3 region is CSARDMGAAYEQYF. DNA for the CDR3: TGCAGTGCTAGAGATATGGGGGCGGCTTACGAGCAGTACTTC.

This clonotype was counted at least ten times. The chain carries TRBV10-3 and TRBJ2-4, with a tentative D call TRBD2 (5 bases). Trimming left V 3 bases short and J 1 base short, with 7 bases between. This CDR3 is 14 amino acids long. Germline V CDR1 and CDR2: ENHRY, SYGVKD. In DNA, the CDR3 is TGTGCCATCAGTGACGGGGTGGCCAAAAACATTCAGTACTTC. Protein sequence: CAISDGVAKNIQYF.

The chain recombines TRBV28 with TRBJ2-3, with D possibly being TRBD1 or TRBD2 (6 bases each). Germline loops: CDR1 MDHEN, CDR2 SYDVKM. The CDR3 covers 12 residues. V lost 10 bases and J 5 bases, leaving 13 bases between the germline ends. The CDR3: CAISGAQDTQYF. CDR3 sequence (DNA): TGTGCCATCTCGGGGGCCCAAGATACGCAGTATTTT. The whole variable domain, remainder taken from reference TRBV28 and TRBJ2-3, is DVKVTQSSRYLVKRTGEKVFLECVQDMDHENMFWYRQDPGLGLRLIYFSYDVKMKEKGDIPEGYSVSREKKERFSLILESASTNQTSMYLCAISGAQDTQYFGPGTRLTVL.

The chain joins TRBV7-2 to TRBJ1-1; D uncertain. Germline V lookup: CDR1 SGHTA, CDR2 FQGNSA. CDR3 length: 14 amino acids. Deletions cut 5 bases from V and 3 bases from J, with 13 bases between. This CDR3 reads CASSLRRTDTEAFF. CDR3 DNA: TGTGCCAGCAGCCTCCGAAGGACCGACACTGAAGCTTTCTTT.

This clonotype was found a few times. V and J are TRBV29-1 and TRBJ2-1; D is perhaps TRBD1 (6 bases). Between the trimmed V and J ends, which lost 7 bases and 3 bases, there was a span of 13 bases. Per the germline V gene, CDR1 is SQVTM and CDR2 is ANQGSEA. This CDR3 has 13 amino acids. CDR3 nucleotide sequence: TGCAGCGCCAAACAGGGCCTCTACAATGAGCAGTTCTTC. Amino acid sequence: CSAKQGLYNEQFF.

The table lists this clonotype with a few counts. The J gene is TRBJ1-1, the V gene TRBV12-3 or TRBV12-4; the D is unclear. The CDR3 runs to 14 residues. The V end lost 6 bases, the J end lost 0 bases, and 11 bases lay between the germline ends. The CDR3 region has the DNA TGTGCCAGCAGATCCAATGCCGTGAACACTGAAGCTTTCTTT. It yields the protein CASRSNAVNTEAFF.